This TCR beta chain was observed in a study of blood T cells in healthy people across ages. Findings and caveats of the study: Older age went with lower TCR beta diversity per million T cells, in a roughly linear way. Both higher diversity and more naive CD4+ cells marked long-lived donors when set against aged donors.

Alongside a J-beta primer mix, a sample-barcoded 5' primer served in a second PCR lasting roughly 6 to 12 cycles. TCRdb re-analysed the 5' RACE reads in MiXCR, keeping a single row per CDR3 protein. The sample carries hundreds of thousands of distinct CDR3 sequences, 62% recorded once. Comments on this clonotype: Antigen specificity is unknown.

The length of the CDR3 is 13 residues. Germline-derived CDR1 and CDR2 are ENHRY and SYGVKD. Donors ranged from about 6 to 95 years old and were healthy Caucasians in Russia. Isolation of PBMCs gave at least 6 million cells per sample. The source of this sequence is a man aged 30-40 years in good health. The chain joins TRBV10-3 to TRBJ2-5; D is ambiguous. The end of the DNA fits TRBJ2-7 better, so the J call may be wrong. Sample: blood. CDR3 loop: CAISVDTYYEQYF. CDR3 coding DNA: TGTGCCATCAGTGTAGACACTTACTACGAGCAGTACTTC.